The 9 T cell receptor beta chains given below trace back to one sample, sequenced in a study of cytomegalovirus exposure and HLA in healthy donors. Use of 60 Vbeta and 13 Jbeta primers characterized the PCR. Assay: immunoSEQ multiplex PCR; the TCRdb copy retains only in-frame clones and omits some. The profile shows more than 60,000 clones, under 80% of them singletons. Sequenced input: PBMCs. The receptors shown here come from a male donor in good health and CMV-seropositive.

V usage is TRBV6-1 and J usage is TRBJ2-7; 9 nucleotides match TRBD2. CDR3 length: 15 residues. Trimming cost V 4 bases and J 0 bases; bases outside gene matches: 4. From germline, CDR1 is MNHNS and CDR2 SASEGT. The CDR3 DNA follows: TGTGCCAGCAGTGTCCTAGCGGGGCGCTCCTACGAGCAGTACTTC. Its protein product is CASSVLAGRSYEQYF.

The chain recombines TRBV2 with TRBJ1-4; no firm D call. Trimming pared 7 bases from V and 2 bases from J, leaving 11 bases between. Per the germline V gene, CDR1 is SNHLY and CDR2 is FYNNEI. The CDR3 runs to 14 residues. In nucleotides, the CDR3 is TGTGCCAGCAAGATCGAGGTCACTAATGAAAAACTGTTTTTT. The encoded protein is CASKIEVTNEKLFF.

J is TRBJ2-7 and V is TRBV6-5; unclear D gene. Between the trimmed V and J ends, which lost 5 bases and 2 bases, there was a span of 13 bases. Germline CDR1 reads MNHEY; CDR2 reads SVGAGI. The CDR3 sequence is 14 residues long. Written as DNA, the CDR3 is TGTGCCAGCAGTGATGCGACTCTCCCCTACGAGCAGTACTTC. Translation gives CASSDATLPYEQYF.

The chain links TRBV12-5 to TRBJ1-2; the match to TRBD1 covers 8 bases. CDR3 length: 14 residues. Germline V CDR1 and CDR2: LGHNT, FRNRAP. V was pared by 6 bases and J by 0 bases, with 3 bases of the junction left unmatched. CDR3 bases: TGTGCTAGTGGCCGGGACAGGTCTAACTATGGCTACACCTTC. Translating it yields CASGRDRSNYGYTF.

CDR3 nucleotides: TGTGCCAGCAGCCCCCTTTTGGGCGAGTATAGCAATCAGCCCCAGCATTTT. Residues: CASSPLLGEYSNQPQHF. This chain connects TRBV7-9 to TRBJ1-5; D gene uncertain. The length of the CDR3 is 17 residues. V was pared by 5 bases and J by 0 bases, with 17 bases between. Germline CDR1 reads SEHNR; CDR2 reads FQNEAQ (reference sequence).

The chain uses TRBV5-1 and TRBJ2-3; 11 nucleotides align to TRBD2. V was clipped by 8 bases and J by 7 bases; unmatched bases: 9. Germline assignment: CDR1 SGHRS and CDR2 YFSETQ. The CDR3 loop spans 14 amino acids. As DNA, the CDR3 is TGCGCCAGTTCTGAGGCTAGCGGGGGGTATACGCAGTATTTT. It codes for CASSEASGGYTQYF.

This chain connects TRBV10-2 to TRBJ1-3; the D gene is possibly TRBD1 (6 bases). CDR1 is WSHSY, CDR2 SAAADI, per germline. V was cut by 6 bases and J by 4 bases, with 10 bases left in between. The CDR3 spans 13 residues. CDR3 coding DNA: TGCGCCAGCAGCCGGGACACGGGAAACACCATATATTTT. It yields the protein CASSRDTGNTIYF.

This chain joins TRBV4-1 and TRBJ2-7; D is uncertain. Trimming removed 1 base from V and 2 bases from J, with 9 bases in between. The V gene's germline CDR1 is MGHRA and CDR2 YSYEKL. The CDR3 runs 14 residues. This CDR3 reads CASSQGGVAYEQYF. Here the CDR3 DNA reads TGCGCCAGCAGCCAAGGTGGAGTGGCCTACGAGCAGTACTTC.

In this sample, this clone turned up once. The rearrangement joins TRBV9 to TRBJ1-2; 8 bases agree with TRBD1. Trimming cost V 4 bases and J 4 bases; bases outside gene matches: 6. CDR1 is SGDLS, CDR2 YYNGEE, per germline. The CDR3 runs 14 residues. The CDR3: CASSPSDRAYGYTF. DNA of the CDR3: TGTGCCAGCAGCCCCTCGGACAGGGCCTATGGCTACACCTTC. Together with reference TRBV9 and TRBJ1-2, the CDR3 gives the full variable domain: DSGVTQTPKHLITATGQRVTLRCSPRSGDLSVYWYQQSLDQGLQFLIQYYNGEERAKGNILERFSAQQFPDLHSELNLSSLELGDSALYFCASSPSDRAYGYTFGSGTRLTVV.